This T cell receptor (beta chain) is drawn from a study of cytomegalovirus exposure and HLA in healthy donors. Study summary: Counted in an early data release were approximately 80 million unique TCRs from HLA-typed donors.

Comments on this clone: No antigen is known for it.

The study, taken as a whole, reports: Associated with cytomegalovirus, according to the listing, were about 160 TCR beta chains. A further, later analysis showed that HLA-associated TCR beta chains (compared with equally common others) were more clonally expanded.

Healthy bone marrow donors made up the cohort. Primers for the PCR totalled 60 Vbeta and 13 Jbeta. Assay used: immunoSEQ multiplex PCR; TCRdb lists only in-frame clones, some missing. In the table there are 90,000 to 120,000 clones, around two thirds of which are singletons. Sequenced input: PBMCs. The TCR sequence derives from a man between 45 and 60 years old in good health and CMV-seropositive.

The CDR3 sequence is CASSLPASGGSQYF. In DNA form, the CDR3 reads TGTGCCAGCAGCTTGCCGGCCTCCGGGGGGTCCCAGTACTTC. This chain connects TRBV5-4 to TRBJ2-5; 7 nucleotides match TRBD2. Germline assignment: CDR1 SGHNT and CDR2 YYREEE (reference sequence). V was clipped by 1 base and J by 9 bases; unmatched bases: 9. The CDR3 has 14 amino acids.